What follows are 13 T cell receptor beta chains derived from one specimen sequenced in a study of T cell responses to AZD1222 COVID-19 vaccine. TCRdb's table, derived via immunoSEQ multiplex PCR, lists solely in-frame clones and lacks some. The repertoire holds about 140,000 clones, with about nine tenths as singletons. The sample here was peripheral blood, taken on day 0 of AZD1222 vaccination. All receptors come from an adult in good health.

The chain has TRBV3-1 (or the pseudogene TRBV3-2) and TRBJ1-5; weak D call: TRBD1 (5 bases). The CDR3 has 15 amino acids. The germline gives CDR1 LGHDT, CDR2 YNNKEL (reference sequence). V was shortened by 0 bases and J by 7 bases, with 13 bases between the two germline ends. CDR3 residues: CASSQDAGRLQPQHF. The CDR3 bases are TGTGCCAGCAGCCAAGATGCGGGACGTTTGCAGCCCCAGCATTTT.

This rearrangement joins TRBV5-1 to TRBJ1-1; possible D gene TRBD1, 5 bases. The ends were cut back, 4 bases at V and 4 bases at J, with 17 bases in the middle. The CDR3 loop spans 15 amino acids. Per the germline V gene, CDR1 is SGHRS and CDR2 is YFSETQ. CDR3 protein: CASSGDQGVSTEAFF. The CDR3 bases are TGCGCCAGCAGCGGAGATCAGGGTGTGAGCACTGAAGCTTTCTTT.

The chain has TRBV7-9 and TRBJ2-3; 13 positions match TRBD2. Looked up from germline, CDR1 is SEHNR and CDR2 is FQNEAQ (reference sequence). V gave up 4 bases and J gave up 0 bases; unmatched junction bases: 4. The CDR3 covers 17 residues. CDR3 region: CASSSGLAGSSTDTQYF. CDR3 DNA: TGTGCCAGCAGCTCGGGACTAGCGGGGTCTAGCACAGATACGCAGTATTTT.

CDR3 amino acids: CASSVGRTNEKLFF. In DNA, the CDR3 is TGTGCCAGCAGTGTTGGCAGGACTAATGAAAAACTGTTTTTT. The chain carries TRBV6-1 and TRBJ1-4; D not resolved. CDR3 length: 14 residues. V gave up 4 bases and J gave up 2 bases, with 8 bases separating them. Germline CDR1 reads MNHNS; CDR2 reads SASEGT.

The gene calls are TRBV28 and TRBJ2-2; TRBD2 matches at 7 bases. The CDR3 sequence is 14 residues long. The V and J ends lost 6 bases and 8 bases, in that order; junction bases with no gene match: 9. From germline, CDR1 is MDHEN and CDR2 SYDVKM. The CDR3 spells CASSQTSWRGELFF. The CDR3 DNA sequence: TGTGCCAGCAGCCAGACTAGCTGGCGAGGGGAGCTGTTTTTT. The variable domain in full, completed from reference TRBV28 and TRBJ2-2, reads DVKVTQSSRYLVKRTGEKVFLECVQDMDHENMFWYRQDPGLGLRLIYFSYDVKMKEKGDIPEGYSVSREKKERFSLILESASTNQTSMYLCASSQTSWRGELFFGEGSRLTVL.

Here the CDR3 DNA reads TGTGCCAGCAGCCCGAGGGGGGGGGACACAGATACGCAGTATTTT. As protein: CASSPRGGDTDTQYF. J is TRBJ2-3 and V is TRBV7-2; possible D gene TRBD2, 7 bases. V lost 5 bases, J lost 2 bases, and 14 bases lay in between. The CDR3 runs to 15 residues. The germline V gene has CDR1 SGHTA and CDR2 FQGNSA.

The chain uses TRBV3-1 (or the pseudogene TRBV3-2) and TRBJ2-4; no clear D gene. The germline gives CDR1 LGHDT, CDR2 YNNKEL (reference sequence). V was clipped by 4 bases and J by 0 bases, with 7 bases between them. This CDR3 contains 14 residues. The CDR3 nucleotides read TGTGCCAGCAGCCCGGAACTAGCCAAAAACATTCAGTACTTC. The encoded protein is CASSPELAKNIQYF.

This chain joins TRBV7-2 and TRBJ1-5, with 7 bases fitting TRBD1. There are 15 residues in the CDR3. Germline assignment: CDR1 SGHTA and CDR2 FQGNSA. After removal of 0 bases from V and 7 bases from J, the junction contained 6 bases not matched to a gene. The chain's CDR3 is CASSLAPGGLQPQHF. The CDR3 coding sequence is TGTGCCAGCAGCTTAGCACCAGGGGGATTACAGCCCCAGCATTTT.

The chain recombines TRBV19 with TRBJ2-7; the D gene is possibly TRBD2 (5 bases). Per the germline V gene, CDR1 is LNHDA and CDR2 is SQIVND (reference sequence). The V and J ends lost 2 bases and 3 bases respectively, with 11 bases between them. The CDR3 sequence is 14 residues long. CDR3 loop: CASSIFEGSYEQYF. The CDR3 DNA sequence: TGTGCCAGTAGTATATTTGAGGGAAGCTACGAGCAGTACTTC.

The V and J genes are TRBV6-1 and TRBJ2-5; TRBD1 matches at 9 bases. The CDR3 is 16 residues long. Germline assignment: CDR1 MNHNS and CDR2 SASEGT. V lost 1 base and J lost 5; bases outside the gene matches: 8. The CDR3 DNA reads TGTGCCAGCAGTGAAGGGCTGGGACAGGGTGCGGAGACCCAGTACTTC. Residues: CASSEGLGQGAETQYF.

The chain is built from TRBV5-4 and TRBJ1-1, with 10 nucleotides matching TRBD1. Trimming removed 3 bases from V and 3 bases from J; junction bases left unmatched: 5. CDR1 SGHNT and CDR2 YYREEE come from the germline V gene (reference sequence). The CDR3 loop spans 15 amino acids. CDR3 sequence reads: CASSSGDRGYTEAFF. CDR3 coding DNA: TGTGCCAGCAGCTCGGGGGACAGGGGTTACACTGAAGCTTTCTTT.

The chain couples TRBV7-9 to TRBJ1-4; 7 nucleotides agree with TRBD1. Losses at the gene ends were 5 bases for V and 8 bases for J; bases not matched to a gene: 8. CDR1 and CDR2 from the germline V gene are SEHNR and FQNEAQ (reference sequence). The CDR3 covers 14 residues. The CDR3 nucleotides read TGTGCCAGCAGCAAGGCCGGGACAGCGGAAAAACTGTTTTTT. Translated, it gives CASSKAGTAEKLFF. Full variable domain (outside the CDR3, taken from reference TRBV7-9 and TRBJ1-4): DTGVSQNPRHKITKRGQNVTFRCDPISEHNRLYWYRQTLGQGPEFLTYFQNEAQLEKSRLLSDRFSAERPKGSFSTLEIQRTEQGDSAMYLCASSKAGTAEKLFFGSGTQLSVL.

CDR3 amino acids: CSVTGTGDSYEQYF. The CDR3 nucleotides are TGCAGCGTTACCGGGACAGGGGACTCCTACGAGCAGTACTTC. J is TRBJ2-7 and V is TRBV29-1, with TRBD1 identical over 10 bases. The CDR3 has 14 amino acids. Trimming at V came to 5 bases and at J to 0 bases, leaving 4 bases not matched to a gene. In germline, CDR1 is SQVTM, CDR2 ANQGSEA.